The clone carrying this TCR beta chain was observed a handful of times. These data belong to a study of cytomegalovirus exposure and HLA in healthy donors. Primers included in the PCR were 60 Vbeta and 13 Jbeta primers. This table comes from immunoSEQ multiplex PCR, and its TCRdb copy is limited to in-frame clones, with some not included. This table holds around 92,000 clones, 65% to 85% found once. The V gene's germline CDR1 is MNHEY and CDR2 SVGAGI. V lost 4 bases to trimming and J lost 7 bases; unmatched junction nucleotides: 12. This CDR3 is built from 16 residues. This receptor was taken from a man aged 18-30 years in good health and CMV-seronegative. Sequencing used PBMCs. The genes are TRBV6-5 and TRBJ2-5; 10 nucleotides match TRBD2. The CDR3 is CASSSPERGGHVTQYF. CDR3 bases: TGTGCCAGCAGTTCCCCAGAGCGGGGGGGCCATGTGACCCAGTACTTC.